This T cell receptor beta chain is from a study of beta chain features in type 1 diabetes. Study background: The study found patients and healthy donors alike in age, gender and cell yields.

Study-wide findings and caveats: For type 1 diabetes patients, VDJ junctions showed fewer insertions and more deletions. Cells with high TCR expression could be over-represented when cDNA is sequenced. PCR may have favored shorter templates equally in patients and controls. Significant though moderate, a shortening of TCRB CDR3s appeared in all four CD4+ subsets of Type 1 diabetes patients.

Isolated RNA was reverse transcribed in full, so expressed TCRB transcripts were sequenced. Here immunoSEQ multiplex PCR was the method, and the copy in TCRdb shows in-frame clones only, minus some. The sample includes almost 350,000 clones, approximately 9.7% of them seen just once. About this clone itself: The target antigen is unknown.

CDR1 MDHEN and CDR2 SYDVKM come from the germline V gene. Trimming took off 7 bases at V and 2 bases at J, with 17 bases between the two ends. This CDR3 is built from 15 residues. The V call is TRBV28, the J call TRBJ2-5; D assignment may be TRBD1 or TRBD2 (5 bases each). This TCR was recovered from a man aged 30-40 years with type 1 diabetes. The sequenced sample was central memory CD4+ T cells from blood. This CDR3 reads CASTPIRGVQETQYF. CDR3 DNA sequence: TGTGCCAGCACCCCTATAAGGGGAGTACAAGAGACCCAGTACTTC. Drawing the rest from reference TRBV28 and TRBJ2-5, the complete variable domain is DVKVTQSSRYLVKRTGEKVFLECVQDMDHENMFWYRQDPGLGLRLIYFSYDVKMKEKGDIPEGYSVSREKKERFSLILESASTNQTSMYLCASTPIRGVQETQYFGPGTRLLVL.